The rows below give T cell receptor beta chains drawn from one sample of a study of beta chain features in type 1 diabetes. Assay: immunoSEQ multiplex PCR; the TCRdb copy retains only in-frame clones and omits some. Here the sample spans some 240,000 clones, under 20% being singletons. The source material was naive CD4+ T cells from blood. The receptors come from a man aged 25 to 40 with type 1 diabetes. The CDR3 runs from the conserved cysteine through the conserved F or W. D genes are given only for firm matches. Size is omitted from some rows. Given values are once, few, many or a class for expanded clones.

CATRRGGFQPQHF | TGTGCCACCCGGAGGGGCGGGTTTCAGCCCCAGCATTTT | TRBV15 | NA | NA | 13 | TRBJ1-5
CAWSVHPTQPQHF | TGTGCCTGGAGTGTACACCCCACTCAGCCCCAGCATTTT | TRBV30 | NA | NA | 13 | TRBJ1-5
CASSLTVYTDTQYF | TGTGCCAGCAGCCTGACAGTATACACAGATACGCAGTATTTT | TRBV6-5 | NA | NA | 14 | TRBJ2-3
CASSVRDAGDIQYF | TGTGCCAGCAGCGTAAGAGATGCTGGGGACATTCAGTACTTC | TRBV9 | NA | NA | 14 | TRBJ2-4
CAWSVSRDSKYSNQPQHF | TGTGCCTGGAGTGTATCCCGGGACAGCAAATATAGCAATCAGCCCCAGCATTTT | TRBV30 | TRBD1 | few | 18 | TRBJ1-5
CASSWGQGSYEQYF | TGTGCCAGCAGTTGGGGACAGGGATCGTACGAGCAGTACTTC | TRBV7-2 | TRBD1 | few | 14 | TRBJ2-7
CASSVPPSTDTQYF | TGCGCCAGCAGCGTCCCTCCCTCTACGGATACGCAGTATTTT | TRBV5-1 | NA | few | 14 | TRBJ2-3
CASSVNRDNEQFF | TGTGCCAGCAGCGTAAACAGGGACAATGAGCAGTTCTTC | TRBV9 | NA | NA | 13 | TRBJ2-1
CASQTGGTDTQYF | TGTGCCAGCCAAACAGGGGGCACAGATACGCAGTATTTT | TRBV9 | TRBD1 | few | 13 | TRBJ2-3
CASRISEAGTQFF | TGTGCCAGCAGGATTAGCGAGGCGGGTACGCAGTTCTTC | TRBV7-2 | NA | NA | 13 | TRBJ2-1
CAWSVLGSYGYTF | TGTGCCTGGAGTGTACTAGGGAGCTATGGCTACACCTTC | TRBV30 | NA | NA | 13 | TRBJ1-2
CAWTSSYEQYF | TGTGCCTGGACTTCGTCCTACGAGCAGTACTTC | TRBV30 | NA | NA | 11 | TRBJ2-7
CASSPGTGTSTDTQYF | TGTGCCAGCAGCCCCGGGACAGGGACCAGCACAGATACGCAGTATTTT | TRBV7-8 | TRBD1 | few | 16 | TRBJ2-3
CASSHRRGVEAFF | TGTGCCAGCAGCCACCGACGGGGCGTTGAAGCTTTCTTT | TRBV11-2 | NA | NA | 13 | TRBJ1-1
CASSPSNSGANVLTF | TGTGCCAGCAGCCCGAGTAACTCTGGGGCCAACGTCCTGACTTTC | TRBV5-4 | NA | NA | 15 | TRBJ2-6
CSVAAAQARLGGYTF | TGCAGCGTTGCGGCAGCGCAGGCAAGGTTGGGTGGCTACACCTTC | TRBV29-1 | NA | NA | 15 | TRBJ1-2
CASSLASDRDEQYF | TGTGCCAGCAGCTTAGCATCCGACAGGGACGAGCAGTACTTC | TRBV7-2 | TRBD1 | few | 14 | TRBJ2-7
CASSLGVSAGPTDTQYF | TGTGCCAGCAGCTTAGGGGTATCTGCGGGACCCACAGATACGCAGTATTTT | TRBV7-2 | NA | few | 17 | TRBJ2-3
CASSQSGLDYTDTQYF | TGCGCCAGCAGTCAATCTGGGCTAGACTACACAGATACGCAGTATTTT | TRBV23-1 | NA | NA | 16 | TRBJ2-3
CASSQYGASGNSDEQFF | TGTGCCAGCAGCCAATACGGGGCTAGCGGGAATTCCGATGAGCAGTTCTTC | TRBV4-2 | TRBD2 | few | 17 | TRBJ2-1
CASSLERNYEQYF | TGTGCCAGCAGCTTAGAAAGGAACTACGAGCAGTACTTC | TRBV7-2 | NA | NA | 13 | TRBJ2-7
CSVEGRLKRERYGNEQFF | TGCAGCGTTGAAGGGCGGTTAAAGCGGGAGAGGTATGGGAATGAGCAGTTCTTC | TRBV29-1 | TRBD2 | NA | 18 | TRBJ2-1
CASSPSGSYNEQFF | TGTGCCAGTAGCCCTAGCGGTTCCTACAATGAGCAGTTCTTC | TRBV19 | TRBD2 | few | 14 | TRBJ2-1
CASSRPNQPQHF | TGTGCCAGCTCACGGCCCAATCAGCCCCAGCATTTT | TRBV18 | NA | few | 12 | TRBJ1-5
CASSKRLAGTAGTQYF | TGTGCCAGCAGCAAGAGACTAGCGGGGACCGCAGGAACGCAGTATTTT | TRBV13 | TRBD2 | NA | 16 | TRBJ2-3
CAIGSGSGTDTQYF | TGTGCCATCGGCAGCGGGAGCGGCACAGATACGCAGTATTTT | TRBV10-3 | TRBD2 | few | 14 | TRBJ2-3
CATSRAGGTYEQYF | TGTGCCACCAGCAGAGCCGGGGGAACCTACGAGCAGTACTTC | TRBV15 | NA | NA | 14 | TRBJ2-7
CASSQGNTEAFF | TGTGCCAGCTCACAGGGGAACACTGAAGCTTTCTTT | TRBV18 | NA | NA | 12 | TRBJ1-1
CSVRPLRRDTEAFF | TGCAGCGTTCGACCACTAAGGAGGGACACTGAAGCTTTCTTT | TRBV29-1 | NA | NA | 14 | TRBJ1-1
CASSTTQFRSQGEQFF | TGTGCCAGCAGCACAACCCAATTCAGATCACAAGGTGAGCAGTTCTTC | TRBV9 | NA | NA | 16 | TRBJ2-1
CASSQDGTSGRTYNEQFF | TGTGCCAGCAGCCAAGACGGGACTAGCGGGAGGACCTACAATGAGCAGTTCTTC | TRBV14 | TRBD2 | few | 18 | TRBJ2-1
CASSETQGYQETQYF | TGTGCCAGCAGCGAAACTCAGGGGTACCAAGAGACCCAGTACTTC | TRBV7-9 | NA | once | 15 | TRBJ2-5
CASSPARGGRAGTGELFF | TGTGCCAGCAGCCCCGCTAGGGGCGGGAGGGCCGGGACCGGGGAGCTGTTTTTT | TRBV5-4 | TRBD2 | NA | 18 | TRBJ2-2
CATSRSRTSGRTDTQYF | TGTGCCACCAGCAGATCCAGGACTAGCGGGAGGACCGATACGCAGTATTTT | TRBV15 | TRBD2 | few | 17 | TRBJ2-3
CASSQDGYNEQFF | TGTGCCAGCAGCCAAGATGGGTACAATGAGCAGTTCTTC | TRBV4-2 | NA | NA | 13 | TRBJ2-1
CASSLWANSYNEQFF | TGCGCCAGCAGCTTGTGGGCTAACTCCTACAATGAGCAGTTCTTC | TRBV5-1 | NA | NA | 15 | TRBJ2-1
CSVENTDTQYF | TGCAGCGTTGAGAATACAGATACGCAGTATTTT | TRBV29-1 | NA | NA | 11 | TRBJ2-3
CSVEFQGTDTQYF | TGCAGCGTTGAATTCCAGGGAACAGATACGCAGTATTTT | TRBV29-1 | NA | few | 13 | TRBJ2-3
CASSVVSGSPTPTQYF | TGTGCCAGCAGCGTAGTTAGCGGGAGCCCGACGCCTACGCAGTATTTT | TRBV9 | TRBD2 | NA | 16 | TRBJ2-3
CASSFGPWADEQFF | TGTGCCAGCAGCTTCGGGCCCTGGGCCGATGAGCAGTTCTTC | TRBV7-2 | NA | few | 14 | TRBJ2-1
CASSPYNEQFF | TGTGCCAGCAGCCCGTACAATGAGCAGTTCTTC | TRBV28 | NA | few | 11 | TRBJ2-1
CASSVGQNSNYGYTF | TGTGCCAGCAGCGTAGGACAGAACTCCAACTATGGCTACACCTTC | TRBV9 | NA | NA | 15 | TRBJ1-2
CAWSRQGSTGELFF | TGTGCCTGGAGTCGTCAGGGTTCCACCGGGGAGCTGTTTTTT | TRBV30 | NA | few | 14 | TRBJ2-2
CASGQETQYF | TGCGCCAGCGGACAAGAGACCCAGTACTTC | TRBV10-1 | NA | NA | 10 | TRBJ2-5
CASKTGGGFDEQYF | TGTGCCAGCAAAACAGGGGGCGGATTTGACGAGCAGTACTTC | TRBV6-5 | TRBD1 | NA | 14 | TRBJ2-7
CAWSARGHSVGVSTGYTF | TGTGCCTGGAGCGCTAGGGGACATTCAGTCGGGGTGAGCACGGGCTACACCTTC | TRBV30 | NA | few | 18 | TRBJ1-2
CASSPPGQGKVGIQYF | TGTGCCAGCAGCCCACCGGGACAGGGAAAAGTAGGCATTCAGTACTTC | TRBV7-9 | TRBD1 | few | 16 | TRBJ2-4
CSVVFRSPGETQYF | TGCAGCGTTGTTTTTCGGTCCCCCGGAGAGACCCAGTACTTC | TRBV29-1 | NA | few | 14 | TRBJ2-5
CASSSTGSSYNEQFF | TGTGCCAGCAGTTCGACGGGGAGCTCCTACAATGAGCAGTTCTTC | TRBV9 | NA | NA | 15 | TRBJ2-1
CASSLEGSGPQHF | TGCGCCAGCAGCTTGGAAGGGTCTGGGCCCCAGCATTTT | TRBV5-1 | NA | NA | 13 | TRBJ1-5
CSVVGSGSETQYF | TGCAGCGTTGTAGGTAGCGGGAGTGAGACCCAGTACTTC | TRBV29-1 | TRBD2 | NA | 13 | TRBJ2-5
CASSLVGPEQYF | TGTGCCAGCAGTTTAGTTGGGCCTGAGCAGTACTTC | TRBV7-2 | NA | few | 12 | TRBJ2-7
CSATIATQYF | TGCAGTGCTACAATCGCGACCCAGTACTTC | TRBV20-1 | NA | few | 10 | TRBJ2-5
CSGWDRGKNGYTF | TGCAGCGGGTGGGACAGGGGGAAGAATGGCTACACCTTC | TRBV29-1 | TRBD1 | NA | 13 | TRBJ1-2
CASSPQGTDTQYF | TGTGCCAGCAGCCCACAGGGGACAGATACGCAGTATTTT | TRBV6-5 | TRBD1 | NA | 13 | TRBJ2-3
CASSLMDAGEVFYEQYF | TGTGCCAGCAGTTTAATGGACGCGGGTGAGGTTTTCTACGAGCAGTACTTC | TRBV27 | NA | few | 17 | TRBJ2-7
CASAPGLGTDTQYF | TGTGCCAGCGCTCCGGGACTTGGCACAGATACGCAGTATTTT | TRBV25-1 | NA | NA | 14 | TRBJ2-3
CASSQTGAPGTYQHF | TGTGCCAGCAGCCAGACAGGGGCACCCGGTACCTACCAGCATTTT | TRBV27 | TRBD1 | few | 15 | TRBJ1-5